This T cell receptor (beta chain) is from a study of cytomegalovirus exposure and HLA in healthy donors. Study background: Previous work identified roughly 120 million unique TCR beta sequences from about 179 million T cells.

Amplification used 60 Vbeta primers and 13 Jbeta primers. Clones were read by immunoSEQ multiplex PCR, and TCRdb kept only the in-frame ones, dropping some. The table includes 80,000 to 100,000 clones, over 65% detected once. This clone was observed a single time. The length of the CDR3 is 16 residues. Germline V CDR1 and CDR2: SGDLS, YYNGEE. The V gene end was trimmed by 0 bases and the J gene end by 2 bases; junction bases not matched to a gene: 6. The specimen was PBMCs. The chain employs TRBV9 and TRBJ2-7; 9 nucleotides align to TRBD2. This receptor was taken from a woman aged 18 to 35 in good health and CMV-seropositive. CDR3 in amino acids: CASSVAAGGPTYEQYF. The CDR3 region has the DNA TGTGCCAGCAGCGTAGCAGCGGGGGGCCCCACCTACGAGCAGTACTTC.